The 25 T cell receptor beta chains reported below all come from one sample, sequenced in a study of blood T cell repertoires in COVID-19. Produced via immunoSEQ multiplex PCR; TCRdb's table is partial and in-frame only. The sample has 200,000 to 300,000 clones; approximately 86% are singletons. The sequenced material came from peripheral blood. These receptors came from a man younger than 45 with active or convalescent COVID-19.

Of note for this clone: This CDR3 fails to terminate in the conserved phenylalanine or tryptophan, so it likely reflects a read error. The DNA is omitted, as the CDR3 cannot be located on it reliably, and the CDR3 follows TCRdb's listing. CDR3 amino acids: CASSFLRGAGADLDYI. This chain connects TRBV2 to TRBJ1-1; TRBD1, the D gene given by the table, was not confirmed from the DNA. The CDR3 has 16 residues if both end residues are counted. Germline-derived CDR1 and CDR2 are SNHLY and FYNNEI.

CDR3 sequence: CASRIRLDYYEQYF. In nucleotides, the CDR3 is TGCGCCAGCAGAATTCGACTGGACTACTACGAGCAGTACTTC. The chain couples TRBV10-2 to TRBJ2-7; D might be TRBD2 (6 bases). This CDR3 region has 14 residues. V was trimmed by 6 bases and J by 3 bases, leaving 15 bases between them. The V gene's germline CDR1 is WSHSY and CDR2 SAAADI.

The chain combines TRBV2 with TRBJ1-1; D is unclear. V was pared by 1 base and J by 7 bases, with 13 bases between. The CDR3 length is 14 residues. Germline lookup yields CDR1 SNHLY and CDR2 FYNNEI. The DNA of the CDR3 is TGTGCCAGCAGTGAAGGGTGGGGAGGCCGTGAAGCTTTCTTT. Encoded protein: CASSEGWGGREAFF. The variable domain in full, with the rest retrieved from reference TRBV2 and TRBJ1-1, is EPEVTQTPSHQVTQMGQEVILRCVPISNHLYFYWYRQILGQKVEFLVSFYNNEISEKSEIFDDQFSVERPDGSNFTLKIRSTKLEDSAMYFCASSEGWGGREAFFGQGTRLTVV.

The chain carries TRBV7-8 and TRBJ2-7; D gene uncertain. The CDR3 consists of 12 residues. V dropped 5 bases and J dropped 4 bases, with 9 bases sitting between them. The germline CDR1 and CDR2 sequences are SGHVS and FQNEAQ. The CDR3 sequence is CASSPHMYEQYF. CDR3 bases: TGTGCCAGCAGCCCCCACATGTACGAGCAGTACTTC.

V and J are TRBV7-2 and TRBJ2-1; tentative D call: TRBD1 (6 bases). The CDR3 spans 15 residues. V lost 4 bases and J lost 9, with 19 bases in between. Germline values: CDR1 SGHTA, CDR2 FQGNSA. DNA for the CDR3: TGTGCCAGCAGCTCTGGGACACCCCGAGGGATTGAGCAGTTCTTC. It codes for CASSSGTPRGIEQFF.

This chain connects TRBV7-8 to TRBJ1-2, with a tentative D call TRBD1 (6 bases). Germline CDR1 is SGHVS and CDR2 is FQNEAQ. With 5 bases removed from V and 4 bases from J, the gap between germline ends came to 14 bases. The CDR3 extends over 14 amino acids. DNA of the CDR3: TGTGCCAGCAGCCCCCGGGACACTTCCTATGGCTACACCTTC. Its protein product is CASSPRDTSYGYTF.

This chain connects TRBV19 to TRBJ2-3; TRBD2 matches 7 bases. The CDR3 consists of 13 residues. Germline lookup yields CDR1 LNHDA and CDR2 SQIVND (reference sequence). The V gene end was trimmed by 7 bases and the J gene end by 10 bases; junction bases not matched to a gene: 11. The DNA for the CDR3 is TGTGCCAGTACCGGGACTACCGGGATTTCGCAGTATTTT. Protein sequence: CASTGTTGISQYF.

This clone has a handful of counts. V gene TRBV4-1 combines with J gene TRBJ2-2; D is undetermined. Germline loops: CDR1 MGHRA, CDR2 YSYEKL. V lost 4 bases and J lost 7, with 10 bases in between. The CDR3 is 13 residues long. CDR3 in DNA: TGCGCCAGCAGCCCCCGACAAAACGGGGAGCTGTTTTTT. Residues: CASSPRQNGELFF.

This chain uses TRBV29-1 with TRBJ1-1; TRBD1 matches at 7 bases. CDR1 and CDR2 (germline): SQVTM, ANQGSEA. Trimming removed 6 bases from V and 1 base from J; junction bases left unmatched: 8. CDR3 length: 14 amino acids. The CDR3 sequence is CSVDYWTGNTEAFF. The CDR3, as DNA: TGCAGCGTCGACTATTGGACAGGGAACACTGAAGCTTTCTTT.

The rearrangement links TRBV10-3 to TRBJ1-5; D is unresolved. Trimming shortened V by 10 bases and J by 0 bases, and 16 bases separated the two germline ends. CDR1 is ENHRY, CDR2 SYGVKD, per germline. CDR3 length: 15 residues. CDR3 protein: CATLISQDSNQPQHF. CDR3 nucleotides: TGTGCCACTTTAATTTCCCAGGATAGCAATCAGCCCCAGCATTTT.

V gene TRBV6-6 combines with J gene TRBJ1-4; D is perhaps TRBD1 (5 bases). V was pared by 9 bases and J by 7 bases, with 18 bases between. Germline loops: CDR1 MNHNY, CDR2 SVGAGI (reference sequence). This CDR3 is 14 amino acids long. CDR3 bases: TGTGCCAGTCGAAATAATCCGCAGGGTGAAAAACTGTTTTTT. It codes for CASRNNPQGEKLFF.

J is TRBJ1-1 and V is TRBV6-5; a weak D match, TRBD1 (5 bases). CDR1 and CDR2 (germline): MNHEY, SVGAGI. Trimming removed 2 bases from V and 5 bases from J, with 9 bases in between. The CDR3 has 13 residues. CDR3 amino acids: CASSYMGGTEAFF. The CDR3 region has the DNA TGTGCCAGCAGTTACATGGGGGGGACTGAAGCTTTCTTT.

The gene calls are TRBV6-5 and TRBJ1-2; D might be TRBD1 (5 bases). Deletions cut 8 bases from V and 2 bases from J, with 18 bases between. Germline-derived CDR1 and CDR2 are MNHEY and SVGAGI. The CDR3 runs to 15 residues. CDR3 amino acids: CASGGGDGKNYGYTF. CDR3 bases: TGTGCCAGCGGCGGGGGGGACGGGAAGAACTATGGCTACACCTTC.

Written as DNA, the CDR3 is TGTGCCAGCAGCGGGGTAGGGGGGGAGCTGTTTTTT. It is translated as CASSGVGGELFF. The rearrangement uses TRBV27 and TRBJ2-2, with a tentative D call TRBD2 (5 bases). The V end was cut by 6 bases, the J end by 8 bases, with 10 bases between. The CDR3 contains 12 residues. CDR1 is MNHEY and CDR2 is SMNVEV in the germline V gene (reference sequence).

The chain employs TRBV12-3 or TRBV12-4 and TRBJ1-6, with 7 bases that match TRBD1. V trimming: 1 base; J trimming: 17 bases; junction bases outside the gene matches: 8. This CDR3 is 13 amino acids long. CDR3 bases: TGTGCCAGCAGTTTAGAGGGGGGACAGCTTGTCCACTTT. It is translated as CASSLEGGQLVHF.

V usage is TRBV4-2 and J usage is TRBJ2-3; tentative D call: TRBD2 (5 bases). Per the germline V gene, CDR1 is LGHNA and CDR2 is YNFKEQ. This CDR3 is built from 15 residues. V was pared by 4 bases and J by 2 bases, with 13 bases between. DNA of the CDR3: TGTGCCAGCAGCCTCGGGGATCAAATCACAGATACGCAGTATTTT. It is translated as CASSLGDQITDTQYF.

This chain links TRBV6-5 with TRBJ2-2, with TRBD2 matching 10 bases. Trimming took 8 bases from V and 3 from J; bases not matched to a gene: 6. This CDR3 region has 15 residues. Looked up from germline, CDR1 is MNHEY and CDR2 is SVGAGI. CDR3 in amino acids: CASLKRGGHTGELFF. Written as DNA, the CDR3 is TGTGCCAGCCTTAAGCGGGGGGGGCACACCGGGGAGCTGTTTTTT.

This clone was picked up one time. This sequence joins TRBV12-3 or TRBV12-4 and TRBJ1-2; D is undetermined. CDR3 size: 12 residues. Trimming removed 4 bases at V and 5 bases at J, with 8 bases between. CDR3 protein: CASSSLTYGYTF. The CDR3 nucleotides are TGTGCCAGCAGTTCTCTAACTTATGGCTACACCTTC.

The chain recombines TRBV4-1 with TRBJ1-2; a weak D match, TRBD1 (6 bases). CDR1 MGHRA and CDR2 YSYEKL come from the germline V gene. V was cut by 5 bases and J by 1 base, with 14 bases left in between. This CDR3 has 15 amino acids. Written as DNA, the CDR3 is TGCGCCAGCAGCTCTGGCCAGGGGAGTAACTATGGCTACACCTTC. Encoded protein: CASSSGQGSNYGYTF.

This chain links TRBV12-3 or TRBV12-4 with TRBJ2-4; 9 bases fit TRBD1. V dropped 6 bases and J dropped 15; count of bases not matched to a gene: 6. This CDR3 is 11 amino acids long. DNA for the CDR3: TGTGCCAGCAGCACAGGGGGCCGATCGTACTTC. This gives the protein CASSTGGRSYF.

The CDR3 region is CASRRTGTGELFF. The CDR3 nucleotides are TGTGCCAGCAGACGGACAGGGACCGGGGAGCTGTTTTTT. V and J are TRBV12-3 or TRBV12-4 and TRBJ2-2, with 8 positions matching TRBD1. CDR3 length equals 13 residues. The V segment lost 6 bases and the J segment 5 bases; nucleotides outside the gene matches: 2.

The chain carries TRBV9 and TRBJ1-2; D perhaps matches TRBD1 (6 bases). The V gene's germline CDR1 is SGDLS and CDR2 YYNGEE. This CDR3 region has 18 residues. The V and J ends lost 0 bases and 10 bases respectively, with 28 bases between them. CDR3 DNA: TGTGCCAGCAGCGTAGACCCCCCGACAGGAGCTGAGCTAGGACTCTACACCTTC. Its protein product is CASSVDPPTGAELGLYTF.

DNA of the CDR3: TGTGCCAGTAGTAAGAACGTCCGGAGTCAGGGAAGCAATCAGCCCCAGCATTTT. Translation gives CASSKNVRSQGSNQPQHF. The chain carries TRBV19 and TRBJ1-5, with D possibly being TRBD1 (5 bases). The CDR3 contains 18 residues. Trimming stripped 4 bases from V and 1 base from J, with 20 bases between. Per germline, CDR1 LNHDA and CDR2 SQIVND (reference sequence).

V usage is TRBV6-1 and J usage is TRBJ2-3, with D perhaps TRBD2 (6 bases). CDR3 length: 14 amino acids. In germline, CDR1 is MNHNS, CDR2 SASEGT. The V end lost 3 bases, the J end lost 9 bases, and 16 bases lay between the germline ends. The CDR3 loop reads CASSESLAPLTQYF. The CDR3 nucleotides read TGTGCCAGCAGTGAGTCCCTAGCGCCCTTGACGCAGTATTTT.

Only a few counts were recorded for this clone. The chain combines TRBV2 with TRBJ2-3; 9 nucleotides align to TRBD1. Per the germline V gene, CDR1 is SNHLY and CDR2 is FYNNEI. V shed 8 bases, J shed 8 bases, and the junction held 8 bases outside the gene matches. The CDR3 is 13 amino acids. CDR3 amino acids: CASGPGQGRTQYF. Written as DNA, the CDR3 is TGTGCCAGCGGACCGGGACAGGGCCGTACGCAGTATTTT.